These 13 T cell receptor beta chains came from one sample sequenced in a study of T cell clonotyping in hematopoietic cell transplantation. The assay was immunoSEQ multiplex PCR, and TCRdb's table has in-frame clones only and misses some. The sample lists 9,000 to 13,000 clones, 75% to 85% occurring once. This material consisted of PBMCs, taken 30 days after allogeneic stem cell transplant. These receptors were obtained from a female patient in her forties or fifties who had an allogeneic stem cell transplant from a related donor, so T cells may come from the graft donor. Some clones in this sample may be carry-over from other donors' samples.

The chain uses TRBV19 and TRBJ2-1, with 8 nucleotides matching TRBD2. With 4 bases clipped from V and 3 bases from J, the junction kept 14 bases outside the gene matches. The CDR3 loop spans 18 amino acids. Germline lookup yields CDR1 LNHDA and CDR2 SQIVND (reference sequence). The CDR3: CASSKNPGGVVFYNEQFF. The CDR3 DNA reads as TGTGCCAGTAGTAAAAACCCCGGGGGGGTAGTATTCTACAATGAGCAGTTCTTC.

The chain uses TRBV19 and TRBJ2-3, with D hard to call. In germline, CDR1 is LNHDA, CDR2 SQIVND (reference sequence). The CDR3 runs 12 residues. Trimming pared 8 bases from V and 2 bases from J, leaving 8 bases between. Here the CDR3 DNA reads TGTGCCAGTGCCGTCGACACAGATACGCAGTATTTT. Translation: CASAVDTDTQYF. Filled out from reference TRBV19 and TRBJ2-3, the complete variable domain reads DGGITQSPKYLFRKEGQNVTLSCEQNLNHDAMYWYRQDPGQGLRLIYYSQIVNDFQKGDIAEGYSVSREKKESFPLTVTSAQKNPTAFYLCASAVDTDTQYFGPGTRLTVL.

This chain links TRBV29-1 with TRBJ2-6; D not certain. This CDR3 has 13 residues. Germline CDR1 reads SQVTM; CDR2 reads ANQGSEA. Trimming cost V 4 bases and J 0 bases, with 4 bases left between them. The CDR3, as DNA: TGCAGCGTTGCGGTCTCTGGGGCCAACGTCCTGACTTTC. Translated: CSVAVSGANVLTF.

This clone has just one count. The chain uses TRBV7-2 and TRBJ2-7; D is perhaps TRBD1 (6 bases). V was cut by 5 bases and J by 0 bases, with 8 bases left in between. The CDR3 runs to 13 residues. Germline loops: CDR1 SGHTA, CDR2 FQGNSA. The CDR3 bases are TGTGCCAGCAGCCTGGACAGCTCCTACGAGCAGTACTTC. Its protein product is CASSLDSSYEQYF.

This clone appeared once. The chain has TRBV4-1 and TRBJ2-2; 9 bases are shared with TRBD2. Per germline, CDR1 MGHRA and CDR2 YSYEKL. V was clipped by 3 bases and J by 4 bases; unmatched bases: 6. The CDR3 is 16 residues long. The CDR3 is CASSQRLAAGTGELFF. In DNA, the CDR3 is TGCGCCAGCAGCCAGAGACTAGCGGCTGGCACCGGGGAGCTGTTTTTT.

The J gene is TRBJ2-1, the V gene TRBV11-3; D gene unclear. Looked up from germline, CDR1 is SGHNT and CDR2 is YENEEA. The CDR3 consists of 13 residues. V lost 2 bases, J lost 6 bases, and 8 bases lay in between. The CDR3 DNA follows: TGTGCCAGCAGCTTATATAAGGGCAATGAGCAGTTCTTC. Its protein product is CASSLYKGNEQFF.

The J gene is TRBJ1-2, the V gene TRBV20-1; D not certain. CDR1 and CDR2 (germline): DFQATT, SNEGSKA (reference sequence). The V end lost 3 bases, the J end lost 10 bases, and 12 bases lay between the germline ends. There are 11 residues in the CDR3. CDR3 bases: TGCAGTGCTAGTTTCAGCTTATCCTACACCTTC. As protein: CSASFSLSYTF.

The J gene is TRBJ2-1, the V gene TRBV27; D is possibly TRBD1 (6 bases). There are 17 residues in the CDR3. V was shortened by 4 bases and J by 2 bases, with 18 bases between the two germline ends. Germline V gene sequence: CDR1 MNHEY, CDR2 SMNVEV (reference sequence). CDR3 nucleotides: TGTGCCAGCAGTTCAGCTGCAGGGGAACGCCCCTACAATGAGCAGTTCTTC. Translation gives CASSSAAGERPYNEQFF.

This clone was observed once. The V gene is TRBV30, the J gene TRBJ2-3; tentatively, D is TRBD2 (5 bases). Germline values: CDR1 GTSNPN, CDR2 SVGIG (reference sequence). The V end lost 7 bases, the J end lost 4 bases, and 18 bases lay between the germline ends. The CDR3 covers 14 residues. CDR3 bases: TGTGCCTCCCCGAGGGCTTCCCACCCAGATACGCAGTATTTT. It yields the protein CASPRASHPDTQYF.

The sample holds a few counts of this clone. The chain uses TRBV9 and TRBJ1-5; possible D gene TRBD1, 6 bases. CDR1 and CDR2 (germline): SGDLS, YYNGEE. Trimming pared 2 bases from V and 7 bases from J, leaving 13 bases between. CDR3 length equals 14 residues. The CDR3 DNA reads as TGTGCCAGCAGCGTGGAAGGGGGTTTACAGCCCCAGCATTTT. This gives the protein CASSVEGGLQPQHF. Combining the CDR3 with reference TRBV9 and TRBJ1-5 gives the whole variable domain DSGVTQTPKHLITATGQRVTLRCSPRSGDLSVYWYQQSLDQGLQFLIQYYNGEERAKGNILERFSAQQFPDLHSELNLSSLELGDSALYFCASSVEGGLQPQHFGDGTRLSIL.

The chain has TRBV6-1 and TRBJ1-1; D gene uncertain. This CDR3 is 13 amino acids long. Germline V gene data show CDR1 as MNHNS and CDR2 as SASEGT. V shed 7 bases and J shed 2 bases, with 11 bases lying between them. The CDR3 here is CASKPDRNTEAFF. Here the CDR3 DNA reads TGTGCCAGCAAACCCGACCGTAACACTGAAGCTTTCTTT.

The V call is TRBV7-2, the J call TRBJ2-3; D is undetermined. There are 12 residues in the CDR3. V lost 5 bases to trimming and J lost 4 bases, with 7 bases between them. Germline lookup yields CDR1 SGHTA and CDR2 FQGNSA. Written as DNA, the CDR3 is TGTGCCAGCAGCCCGCCATCAGATACGCAGTATTTT. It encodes CASSPPSDTQYF.

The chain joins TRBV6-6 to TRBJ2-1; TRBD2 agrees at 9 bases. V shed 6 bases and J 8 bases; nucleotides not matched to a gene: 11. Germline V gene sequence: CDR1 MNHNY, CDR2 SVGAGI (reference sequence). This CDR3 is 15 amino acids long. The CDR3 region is CASRGGRAEVDEQFF. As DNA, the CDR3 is TGTGCCAGCAGAGGCGGGAGGGCCGAAGTCGATGAGCAGTTCTTC.